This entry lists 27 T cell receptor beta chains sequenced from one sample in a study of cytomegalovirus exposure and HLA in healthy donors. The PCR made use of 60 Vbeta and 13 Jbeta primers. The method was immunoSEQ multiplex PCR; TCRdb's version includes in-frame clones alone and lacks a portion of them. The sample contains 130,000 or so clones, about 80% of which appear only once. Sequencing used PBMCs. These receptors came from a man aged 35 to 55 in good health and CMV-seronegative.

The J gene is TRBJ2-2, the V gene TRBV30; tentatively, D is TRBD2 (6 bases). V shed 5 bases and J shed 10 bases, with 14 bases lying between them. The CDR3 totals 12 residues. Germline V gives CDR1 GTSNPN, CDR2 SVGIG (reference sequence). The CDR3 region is CAWERGEEELFF. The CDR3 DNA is TGTGCCTGGGAGAGAGGGGAGGAGGAGCTGTTTTTT.

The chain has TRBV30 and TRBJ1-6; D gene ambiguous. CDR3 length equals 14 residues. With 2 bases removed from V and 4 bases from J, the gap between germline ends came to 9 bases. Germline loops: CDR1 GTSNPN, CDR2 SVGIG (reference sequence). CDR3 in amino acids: CAWSSRGYNSPLHF. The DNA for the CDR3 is TGTGCCTGGAGTAGCCGAGGTTATAATTCACCCCTCCACTTT.

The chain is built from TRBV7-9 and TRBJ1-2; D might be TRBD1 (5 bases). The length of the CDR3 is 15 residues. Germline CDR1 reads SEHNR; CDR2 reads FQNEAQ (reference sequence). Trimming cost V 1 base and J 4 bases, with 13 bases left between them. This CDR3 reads CASSLEGRAGYGYTF. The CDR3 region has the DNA TGTGCCAGCAGCTTAGAAGGCAGGGCTGGCTATGGCTACACCTTC.

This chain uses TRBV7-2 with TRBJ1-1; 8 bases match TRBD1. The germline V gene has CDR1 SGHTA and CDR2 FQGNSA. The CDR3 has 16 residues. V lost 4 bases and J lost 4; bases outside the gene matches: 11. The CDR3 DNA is TGTGCCAGCAGCTCGACCCCGACAGGGGCGGGCACTGAAGCTTTCTTT. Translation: CASSSTPTGAGTEAFF.

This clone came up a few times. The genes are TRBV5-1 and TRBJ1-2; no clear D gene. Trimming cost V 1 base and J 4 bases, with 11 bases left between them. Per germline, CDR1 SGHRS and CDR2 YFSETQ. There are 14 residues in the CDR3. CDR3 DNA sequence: TGCGCCAGCAGCTTGAACTCTGAGGGCTATGGCTACACCTTC. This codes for CASSLNSEGYGYTF.

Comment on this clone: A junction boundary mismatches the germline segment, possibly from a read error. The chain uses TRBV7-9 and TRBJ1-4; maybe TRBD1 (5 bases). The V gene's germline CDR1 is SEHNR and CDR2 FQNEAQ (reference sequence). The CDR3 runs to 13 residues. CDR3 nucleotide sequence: TGTTCCAGCAGCCCAGGGCCGGGTGAAAAACTGTTTTTT. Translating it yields CSSSPGPGEKLFF.

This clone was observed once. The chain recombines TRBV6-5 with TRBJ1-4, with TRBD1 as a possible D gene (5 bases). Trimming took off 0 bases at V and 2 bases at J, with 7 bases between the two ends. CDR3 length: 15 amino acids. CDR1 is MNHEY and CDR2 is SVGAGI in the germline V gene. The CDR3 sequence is CASSYSQGTNEKLFF. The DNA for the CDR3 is TGTGCCAGCAGTTACTCGCAGGGTACTAATGAAAAACTGTTTTTT.

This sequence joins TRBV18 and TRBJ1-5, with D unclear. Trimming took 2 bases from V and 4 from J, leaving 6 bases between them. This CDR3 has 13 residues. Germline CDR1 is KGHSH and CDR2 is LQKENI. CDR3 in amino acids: CASSPGDNQPQHF. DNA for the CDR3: TGTGCCAGCTCACCAGGAGATAATCAGCCCCAGCATTTT. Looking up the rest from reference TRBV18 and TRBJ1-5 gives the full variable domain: NAGVMQNPRHLVRRRGQEARLRCSPMKGHSHVYWYRQLPEEGLKFMVYLQKENIIDESGMPKERFSAEFPKEGPSILRIQQVVRGDSAAYFCASSPGDNQPQHFGDGTRLSIL.

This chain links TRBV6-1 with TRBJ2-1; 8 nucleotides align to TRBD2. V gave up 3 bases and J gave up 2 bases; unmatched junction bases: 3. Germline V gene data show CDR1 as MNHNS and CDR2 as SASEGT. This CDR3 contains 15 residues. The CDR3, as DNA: TGTGCCAGCAGTGATGTAGCGGGACCCTACAATGAGCAGTTCTTC. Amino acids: CASSDVAGPYNEQFF.

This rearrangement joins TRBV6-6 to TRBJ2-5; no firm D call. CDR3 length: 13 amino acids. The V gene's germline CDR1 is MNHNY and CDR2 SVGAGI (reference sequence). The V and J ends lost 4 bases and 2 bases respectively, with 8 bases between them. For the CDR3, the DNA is TGTGCCAGCAGTTCAAGGCGGCAAGAGACCCAGTACTTC. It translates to CASSSRRQETQYF.

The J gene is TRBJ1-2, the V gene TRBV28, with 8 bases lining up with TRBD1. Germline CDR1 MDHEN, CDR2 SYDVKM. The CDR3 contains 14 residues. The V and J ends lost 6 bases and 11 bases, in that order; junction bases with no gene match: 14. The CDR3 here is CASSPGQGPFFYTF. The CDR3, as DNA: TGTGCCAGCAGCCCCGGACAGGGTCCTTTCTTTTACACCTTC.

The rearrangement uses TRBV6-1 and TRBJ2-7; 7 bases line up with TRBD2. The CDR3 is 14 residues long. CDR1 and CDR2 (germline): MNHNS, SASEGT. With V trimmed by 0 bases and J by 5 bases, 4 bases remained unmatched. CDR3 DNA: TGTGCCAGCAGTGAAGCAGCGGGAACTGACGAGCAGTACTTC. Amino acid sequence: CASSEAAGTDEQYF.

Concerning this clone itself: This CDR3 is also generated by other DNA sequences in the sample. Here the CDR3 DNA reads TGTGCCAGCAGCCCGCGGAGGGGTATTGGACAGCCCCAGCATTTT. Amino acid sequence: CASSPRRGIGQPQHF. The rearrangement uses TRBV27 and TRBJ1-5; possible D gene TRBD1, 5 bases. Germline V lookup: CDR1 MNHEY, CDR2 SMNVEV (reference sequence). CDR3 length equals 15 residues. Trimming stripped 6 bases from V and 7 bases from J, with 19 bases between.

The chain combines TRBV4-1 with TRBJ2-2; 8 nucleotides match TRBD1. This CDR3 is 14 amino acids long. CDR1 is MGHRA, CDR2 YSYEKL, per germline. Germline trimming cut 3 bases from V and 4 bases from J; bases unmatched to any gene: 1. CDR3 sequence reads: CASSHGQGTGELFF. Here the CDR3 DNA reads TGCGCCAGCAGCCACGGACAGGGCACCGGGGAGCTGTTTTTT.

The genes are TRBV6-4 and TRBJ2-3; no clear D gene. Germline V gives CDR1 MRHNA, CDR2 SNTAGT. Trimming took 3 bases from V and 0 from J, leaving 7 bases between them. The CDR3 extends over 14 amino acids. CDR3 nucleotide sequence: TGTGCCAGCAGTGAGACTCAGAGCACAGATACGCAGTATTTT. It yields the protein CASSETQSTDTQYF.

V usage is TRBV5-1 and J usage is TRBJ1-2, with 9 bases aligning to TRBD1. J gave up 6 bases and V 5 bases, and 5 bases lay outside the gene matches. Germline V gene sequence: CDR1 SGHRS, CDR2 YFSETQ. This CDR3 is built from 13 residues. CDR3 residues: CASRWDRDNGYTF. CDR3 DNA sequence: TGCGCCAGCAGATGGGACAGGGATAATGGCTACACCTTC.

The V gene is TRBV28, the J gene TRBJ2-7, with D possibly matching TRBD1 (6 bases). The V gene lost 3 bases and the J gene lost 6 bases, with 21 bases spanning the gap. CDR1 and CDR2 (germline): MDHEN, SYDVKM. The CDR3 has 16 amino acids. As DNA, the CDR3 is TGTGCCAGCAGTTTGCGACAGGTAGGGGTCTCGGGCGAGCAGTACTTC. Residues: CASSLRQVGVSGEQYF.

CDR3 DNA: TGTGCCAGCAGCTTAGGCAGAAAGACCCAGTACTTC. It encodes CASSLGRKTQYF. The gene calls are TRBV13 and TRBJ2-5; D call uncertain. Between the trimmed V and J ends, which lost 0 bases and 6 bases, there was a span of 5 bases. CDR1 is PRHDT and CDR2 is FYEKMQ in the germline V gene (reference sequence). The CDR3 is 12 residues long.

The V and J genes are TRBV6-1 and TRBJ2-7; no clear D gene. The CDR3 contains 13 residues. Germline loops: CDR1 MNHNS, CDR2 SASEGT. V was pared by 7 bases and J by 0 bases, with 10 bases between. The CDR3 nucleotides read TGTGCCAGCAACCTTAGAAGCTCCTACGAGCAGTACTTC. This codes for CASNLRSSYEQYF.

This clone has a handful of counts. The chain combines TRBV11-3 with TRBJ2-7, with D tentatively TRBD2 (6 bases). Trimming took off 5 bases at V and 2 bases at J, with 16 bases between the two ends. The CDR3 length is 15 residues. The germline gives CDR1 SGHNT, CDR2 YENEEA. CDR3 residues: CASSASSGLAYEQYF. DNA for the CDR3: TGTGCCAGCAGCGCCTCCAGCGGGCTAGCCTACGAGCAGTACTTC.

The DNA for the CDR3 is TGTGCCAGCAGTGATCTGATCCCACTAGCCAAAAACATTCAGTACTTC. It yields the protein CASSDLIPLAKNIQYF. This chain connects TRBV6-1 to TRBJ2-4; no clear D gene. Germline values: CDR1 MNHNS, CDR2 SASEGT. Trimming removed 3 bases at V and 0 bases at J, with 12 bases between. This CDR3 has 16 amino acids.

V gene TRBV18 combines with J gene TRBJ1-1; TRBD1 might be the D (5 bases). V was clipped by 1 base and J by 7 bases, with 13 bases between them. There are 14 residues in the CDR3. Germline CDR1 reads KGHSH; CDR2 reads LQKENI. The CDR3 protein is CASSPRTGEDEAFF. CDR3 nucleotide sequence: TGTGCCAGCTCACCACGAACGGGGGAAGATGAAGCTTTCTTT.

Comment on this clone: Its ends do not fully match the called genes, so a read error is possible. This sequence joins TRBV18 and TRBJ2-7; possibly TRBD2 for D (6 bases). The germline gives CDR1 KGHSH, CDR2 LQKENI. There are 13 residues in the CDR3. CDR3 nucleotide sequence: TGTGCCAGCTCACCGGGACTTAGAGGGTTCTTGGAGTTC. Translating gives CASSPGLRGFLEF.

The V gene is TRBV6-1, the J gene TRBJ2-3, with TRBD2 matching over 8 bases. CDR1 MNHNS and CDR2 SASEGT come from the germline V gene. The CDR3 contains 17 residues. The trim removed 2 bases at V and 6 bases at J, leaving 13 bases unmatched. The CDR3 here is CASSENLAGGPADTQYF. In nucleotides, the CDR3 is TGTGCCAGCAGTGAAAATTTGGCGGGGGGTCCCGCCGATACGCAGTATTTT.

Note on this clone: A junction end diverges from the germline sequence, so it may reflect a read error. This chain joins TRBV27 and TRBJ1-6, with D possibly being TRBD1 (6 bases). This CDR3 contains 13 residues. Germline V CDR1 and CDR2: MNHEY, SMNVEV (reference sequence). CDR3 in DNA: TGTGCCAGCAGGGACAGCTATTATTCACCCCTCCACTTT. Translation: CASRDSYYSPLHF.

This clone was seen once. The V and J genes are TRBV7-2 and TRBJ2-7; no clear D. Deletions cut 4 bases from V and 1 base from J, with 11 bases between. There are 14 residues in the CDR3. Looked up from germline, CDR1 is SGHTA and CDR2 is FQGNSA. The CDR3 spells CASSSYSGSYEQYF. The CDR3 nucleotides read TGTGCCAGCAGCTCTTACTCGGGTTCCTACGAGCAGTACTTC.

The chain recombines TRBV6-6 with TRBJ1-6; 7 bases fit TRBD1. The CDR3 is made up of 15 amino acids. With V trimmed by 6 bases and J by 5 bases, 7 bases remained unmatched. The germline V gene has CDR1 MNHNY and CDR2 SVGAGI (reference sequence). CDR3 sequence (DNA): TGTGCCAGCAGGGTGGCAGGGGGAAATAATTCACCCCTCCACTTT. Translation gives CASRVAGGNNSPLHF.